Shown below are 16 T cell receptor beta chains from a single sample sequenced in a study of control samples from healthy donors and cancer patients (dated by TCRdb to the early 2020s). The library was obtained by the immunoSEQ multiplex PCR assay. TCRdb re-hosts the immuneACCESS table, in-frame sequences only. Its copies lack some clones; in the studies checked, an unresolved V gene accounts for under half of them, and the cause for the rest is not known. The sample records under 450,000 clones, roughly 90% of which are singletons. The top ten constitute 6% to 7% of the sample. The specimen sequenced was PBMCs. The receptors were gathered from a man in his forties or fifties with head and neck cancer.

V is TRBV19 and J is TRBJ1-5, with 9 nucleotides matching TRBD1. Germline CDR1 LNHDA, CDR2 SQIVND (reference sequence). The V segment lost 7 bases and the J segment 6 bases; nucleotides outside the gene matches: 13. This CDR3 is 16 amino acids long. DNA of the CDR3: TGTGCCAGTATCGGCGGGGGGACAGGGTATGGTCAGCCCCAGCATTTT. Amino acid sequence: CASIGGGTGYGQPQHF.

This rearrangement joins TRBV6-5 to TRBJ1-4; D remains ambiguous. V dropped 6 bases and J dropped 4 bases, with 9 bases sitting between them. The CDR3 is made up of 13 amino acids. Germline V gene data show CDR1 as MNHEY and CDR2 as SVGAGI. The CDR3 loop reads CASSVRLNEKLFF. Here the CDR3 DNA reads TGTGCCAGCAGCGTGCGACTTAATGAAAAACTGTTTTTT.

The CDR3 is CASSRPRTTNEKLFF. CDR3 coding DNA: TGTGCCAGCAGCCGTCCTAGGACAACTAATGAAAAACTGTTTTTT. The gene calls are TRBV28 and TRBJ1-4; D unresolved. Germline V lookup: CDR1 MDHEN, CDR2 SYDVKM. This CDR3 region has 15 residues. The V gene lost 6 bases and the J gene lost 0 bases, with 11 bases spanning the gap.

The rearrangement links TRBV12-3 or TRBV12-4 to TRBJ1-2; D not resolved. The CDR3 consists of 11 residues. V dropped 1 base and J dropped 13 bases, with 10 bases sitting between them. The CDR3 DNA follows: TGTGCCAGCAGTTTAGATGGTGCCAGCACCTTC. The encoded protein is CASSLDGASTF.

The chain employs TRBV7-8 and TRBJ2-7; 8 bases are a match to TRBD1. There are 15 residues in the CDR3. With 3 bases clipped from V and 4 bases from J, the junction kept 8 bases outside the gene matches. CDR1 and CDR2 from the germline V gene are SGHVS and FQNEAQ. CDR3 region: CASSFGQGRDYEQYF. The DNA for the CDR3 is TGTGCCAGCAGCTTTGGACAGGGCAGGGATTACGAGCAGTACTTC.

This chain connects TRBV10-3 to TRBJ2-7; the D gene could be TRBD1 or TRBD2 (7 bases each). V gave up 5 bases and J gave up 6 bases, with 23 bases separating them. Germline V CDR1 and CDR2: ENHRY, SYGVKD. The CDR3 spans 16 residues. The CDR3 sequence: CAISPQGGAGGSEQYF. CDR3 DNA: TGTGCCATCAGTCCCCAGGGGGGGGCAGGCGGGAGCGAGCAGTACTTC.

The rearrangement joins TRBV6-2 or TRBV6-3 to TRBJ1-1; 7 nucleotides align to TRBD1. CDR3 length: 16 amino acids. V lost 4 bases to trimming and J lost 5 bases; unmatched junction nucleotides: 13. Germline V lookup: CDR1 MNHEY, CDR2 SVGEGT. The CDR3 reads CASSSYRGGYNTEAFF. The DNA of the CDR3 is TGTGCCAGCAGTTCCTACAGGGGCGGCTACAATACTGAAGCTTTCTTT.

The V call is TRBV30, the J call TRBJ2-5; D assignment may be TRBD1 or TRBD2 (5 bases each). Germline values: CDR1 GTSNPN, CDR2 SVGIG (reference sequence). V lost 4 bases and J lost 1, with 13 bases in between. There are 14 residues in the CDR3. For the CDR3, the DNA is TGTGCCTGGACCACTGGGACGGGCCAAGAGACCCAGTACTTC. Translation gives CAWTTGTGQETQYF.

Here the CDR3 reads CASSRQGLYNEQFF. CDR3 in DNA: TGTGCCAGCAGTCGACAGGGGTTGTACAATGAGCAGTTCTTC. The V and J genes are TRBV6-5 and TRBJ2-1, with 8 positions matching TRBD1. Trimming removed 5 bases from V and 4 bases from J; junction bases left unmatched: 4. Germline CDR1 reads MNHEY; CDR2 reads SVGAGI. CDR3 length equals 14 residues.

V and J are TRBV28 and TRBJ2-7; TRBD1 is a possible D gene (8 bases). V dropped 2 bases and J dropped 4 bases, with 18 bases sitting between them. This CDR3 is built from 16 residues. Germline V gene lookup returns CDR1 MDHEN and CDR2 SYDVKM. The CDR3 here is CASSLEGGTGAYEQYF. CDR3 nucleotides: TGTGCCAGCAGTTTAGAGGGAGGGACAGGAGCATACGAGCAGTACTTC.

The chain couples TRBV24-1 to TRBJ2-5; unclear D gene. V lost 9 bases and J 6 bases, leaving 19 bases between the germline ends. The CDR3 has 14 amino acids. Looked up from germline, CDR1 is KGHDR and CDR2 is SFDVKD. The CDR3 bases are TGTGCCACCGGGGTGGGCACGGCCGGTAAGACCCAGTACTTC. It is translated as CATGVGTAGKTQYF.

This clone was recorded only once. V and J are TRBV2 and TRBJ2-7; D remains unclear. V was clipped by 2 bases and J by 2 bases, with 13 bases between them. The CDR3 is 15 amino acids. CDR1 SNHLY and CDR2 FYNNEI come from the germline V gene. In DNA form, the CDR3 reads TGTGCCAGCAGTGAAATGGTGACACCTACCTACGAGCAGTACTTC. Protein sequence: CASSEMVTPTYEQYF.

This clone was found once. V is TRBV5-1 and J is TRBJ1-1; D possibly corresponds to TRBD1 (5 bases). This CDR3 is 14 amino acids long. The V end was cut by 4 bases, the J end by 3 bases, with 13 bases between. The germline V gene has CDR1 SGHRS and CDR2 YFSETQ. CDR3 in DNA: TGCGCCAGCAGCCCACCGACAGTCGACACTGAAGCTTTCTTT. This encodes CASSPPTVDTEAFF. The variable domain in full, with the rest retrieved from reference TRBV5-1 and TRBJ1-1, is KAGVTQTPRYLIKTRGQQVTLSCSPISGHRSVSWYQQTPGQGLQFLFEYFSETQRNKGNFPGRFSGRQFSNSRSEMNVSTLELGDSALYLCASSPPTVDTEAFFGQGTRLTVV.

The V gene is TRBV7-8, the J gene TRBJ2-1; TRBD2 is a possible D gene (5 bases). The germline CDR1 and CDR2 sequences are SGHVS and FQNEAQ. V was cut by 3 bases and J by 2 bases, with 8 bases left in between. This CDR3 is 14 amino acids long. The chain's CDR3 is CASSFSGTYNEQFF. Here the CDR3 DNA reads TGTGCCAGCAGCTTTTCGGGGACCTACAATGAGCAGTTCTTC.

This clone was recorded only once. The gene calls are TRBV28 and TRBJ1-5; D unclear. CDR3 length equals 14 residues. V was shortened by 6 bases and J by 0 bases, with 9 bases between the two germline ends. Germline loops: CDR1 MDHEN, CDR2 SYDVKM. CDR3 protein: CASRRGYSNQPQHF. The CDR3 DNA reads TGTGCCAGCAGGCGAGGCTATAGCAATCAGCCCCAGCATTTT.

J is TRBJ2-7 and V is TRBV28; TRBD1 aligns across 8 bases. Germline V gene sequence: CDR1 MDHEN, CDR2 SYDVKM. V was pared by 1 base and J by 2 bases, with 10 bases of the junction left unmatched. CDR3 size: 17 residues. The CDR3 protein is CASSLFIGQGPTYEQYF. The CDR3 bases are TGTGCCAGCAGTTTATTTATTGGACAGGGCCCTACCTACGAGCAGTACTTC.